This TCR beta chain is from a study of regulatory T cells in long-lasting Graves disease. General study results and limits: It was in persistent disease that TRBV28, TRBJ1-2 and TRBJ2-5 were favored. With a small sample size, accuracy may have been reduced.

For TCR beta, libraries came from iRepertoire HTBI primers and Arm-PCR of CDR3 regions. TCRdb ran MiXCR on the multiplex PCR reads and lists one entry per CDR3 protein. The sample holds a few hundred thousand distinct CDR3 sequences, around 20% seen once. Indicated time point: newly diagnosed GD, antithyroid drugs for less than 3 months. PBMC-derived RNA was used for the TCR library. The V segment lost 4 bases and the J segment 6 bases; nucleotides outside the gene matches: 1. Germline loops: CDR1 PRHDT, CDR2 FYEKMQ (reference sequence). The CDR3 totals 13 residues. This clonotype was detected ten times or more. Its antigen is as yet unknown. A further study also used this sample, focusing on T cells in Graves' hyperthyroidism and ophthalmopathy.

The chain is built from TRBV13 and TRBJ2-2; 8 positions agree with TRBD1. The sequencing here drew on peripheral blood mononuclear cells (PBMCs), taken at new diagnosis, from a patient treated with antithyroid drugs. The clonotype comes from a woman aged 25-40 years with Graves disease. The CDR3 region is CASSSQGAGELFF. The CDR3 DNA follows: TGTGCCAGCAGCTCACAGGGGGCCGGGGAGCTGTTTTTT. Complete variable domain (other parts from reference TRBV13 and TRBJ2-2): AAGVIQSPRHLIKEKRETATLKCYPIPRHDTVYWYQQGPGQDPQFLISFYEKMQSDKGSIPDRFSAQQFSDYHSELNMSSLELGDSALYFCASSSQGAGELFFGEGSRLTVL.